Below are 28 T cell receptor beta chains sequenced from a single sample in a study of CD8 T cells in Susac syndrome. RNA was extracted with the RNeasy kit, and a quantity of about 0.5 to 1 ug was reverse transcribed using random hexamers. In TCRdb, the immunoSEQ multiplex PCR reads were re-called with MiXCR into one record per CDR3 protein. The sample consists of about 130,000 distinct CDR3 sequences, approximately 93% of them appearing once. Sequenced: CD8+ T cells from PBMCs. The receptors here all came from a human donor with multiple sclerosis.

This chain links TRBV25-1 with TRBJ1-2; weak D call: TRBD1 (5 bases). The CDR3 is 15 residues long. Germline lookup yields CDR1 MGHDK and CDR2 SYGVNS. Deletions cut 5 bases from V and 3 bases from J, with 16 bases between. Here the CDR3 reads CASSPHGRAYYGYTF. CDR3 DNA sequence: TGTGCCAGCAGTCCCCACGGCAGGGCCTACTATGGCTACACCTTC.

The chain combines TRBV27 with TRBJ2-7; D uncertain. Per germline, CDR1 MNHEY and CDR2 SMNVEV (reference sequence). The CDR3 length is 14 residues. The V end lost 0 bases, the J end lost 1 base, and 7 bases lay between the germline ends. Written as DNA, the CDR3 is TGTGCCAGCAGTTTATCCCGGTCATCCTACGAGCAGTACTTC. Residues: CASSLSRSSYEQYF.

V is TRBV4-1 and J is TRBJ2-2; D unresolved. This CDR3 has 14 residues. The V gene lost 3 bases and the J gene lost 1 base, with 6 bases spanning the gap. Germline lookup yields CDR1 MGHRA and CDR2 YSYEKL. Here the CDR3 DNA reads TGCGCCAGCAGCCACAGACAGAACACCGGGGAGCTGTTTTTT. Protein: CASSHRQNTGELFF.

This chain connects TRBV27 to TRBJ1-2; D might be TRBD1 (5 bases). The V gene's germline CDR1 is MNHEY and CDR2 SMNVEV (reference sequence). This CDR3 has 13 amino acids. V shed 4 bases and J shed 5 bases, with 11 bases lying between them. CDR3 sequence (DNA): TGTGCCAGCAGTTACTCACGGGGGTATGGCTACACCTTC. Translating gives CASSYSRGYGYTF.

V is TRBV4-1 and J is TRBJ2-7, with 7 bases matching TRBD1. Germline V gene sequence: CDR1 MGHRA, CDR2 YSYEKL. Trimming removed 1 base from V and 6 bases from J; junction bases left unmatched: 12. The CDR3 sequence is 16 residues long. The CDR3 loop reads CASSQVLTGVRVEQYF. The CDR3 DNA reads as TGCGCCAGCAGCCAAGTGCTAACAGGGGTACGGGTCGAGCAGTACTTC.

J is TRBJ1-1 and V is TRBV5-1; D is unresolved. Germline V gene lookup returns CDR1 SGHRS and CDR2 YFSETQ. The CDR3 is 13 amino acids. V was clipped by 6 bases and J by 1 base, with 10 bases between them. The CDR3 region is CASKSGRNTEAFF. In DNA, the CDR3 is TGCGCCAGCAAATCCGGGAGGAACACTGAAGCTTTCTTT. Supplemented by reference TRBV5-1 and TRBJ1-1, the full variable domain reads KAGVTQTPRYLIKTRGQQVTLSCSPISGHRSVSWYQQTPGQGLQFLFEYFSETQRNKGNFPGRFSGRQFSNSRSEMNVSTLELGDSALYLCASKSGRNTEAFFGQGTRLTVV.

The chain joins TRBV11-1 to TRBJ2-7, with 7 bases that match TRBD1. The germline V gene has CDR1 SGHAT and CDR2 FQDESV (reference sequence). CDR3 size: 13 residues. Trimming at V came to 5 bases and at J to 3 bases, leaving 4 bases not matched to a gene. For the CDR3, the DNA is TGTGCCAGCAGCGTAACAGGGGACTACGAGCAGTACTTC. This translates into CASSVTGDYEQYF.

The gene calls are TRBV6-1 and TRBJ2-7; D not resolved. The CDR3 is made up of 12 amino acids. V was pared by 6 bases and J by 5 bases, with 11 bases between. Germline CDR1 reads MNHNS; CDR2 reads SASEGT. The CDR3 region has the DNA TGTGCCAGCAGGGGGATGTCGGACGAGCAGTACTTC. It codes for CASRGMSDEQYF.

The J gene is TRBJ2-5, the V gene TRBV27; 13 nucleotides line up with TRBD2. The CDR3 consists of 15 residues. Germline V CDR1 and CDR2: MNHEY, SMNVEV (reference sequence). The ends lost 3 bases at V and 3 bases at J; junction bases unmatched: 1. CDR3 residues: CASSLGTSGKETQYF. The CDR3 region has the DNA TGTGCCAGCAGTTTGGGGACTAGCGGGAAAGAGACCCAGTACTTC.

This clonotype was seen more than once but under ten times. At one of its ends the junction is not consistent with the germline gene, which may arise from a read error. J is TRBJ2-7 and V is TRBV7-9, with D tentatively TRBD2 (5 bases). The CDR3 spans 12 residues. Germline CDR1 is SEHNR and CDR2 is FQNEAQ (reference sequence). CDR3 coding DNA: TGTGCCAGCAGTTTAGGGAGTGACGAGCAGTACTTC. As protein: CASSLGSDEQYF.

The chain recombines TRBV24-1 with TRBJ1-2; D remains ambiguous. The CDR3 has 14 residues. CDR1 is KGHDR, CDR2 SFDVKD, per germline. Trimming took 4 bases from V and 4 from J, leaving 12 bases between them. CDR3 amino acids: CATSETTDTYGYTF. CDR3 nucleotide sequence: TGTGCCACCAGTGAAACGACGGATACCTATGGCTACACCTTC.

V usage is TRBV27 and J usage is TRBJ1-5; weak D call: TRBD1 (6 bases). The CDR3 is made up of 15 amino acids. Germline V gene lookup returns CDR1 MNHEY and CDR2 SMNVEV (reference sequence). The germline V and J ends were trimmed by 1 base and 5 bases, with 12 bases remaining between them. In DNA form, the CDR3 reads TGTGCCAGCAGTTTATTCACCCCAGGGGATCAGCCCCAGCATTTT. Its protein product is CASSLFTPGDQPQHF.

The V gene is TRBV29-1, the J gene TRBJ2-3; weak D call: TRBD1 (6 bases). This CDR3 is 14 amino acids long. Germline V gene sequence: CDR1 SQVTM, CDR2 ANQGSEA. V gave up 6 bases and J gave up 4 bases, with 17 bases separating them. CDR3 loop: CSVCSTGLSDTQYF. CDR3 bases: TGCAGCGTATGTTCAACAGGGTTGTCAGATACGCAGTATTTT.

This clonotype was seen once. The chain employs TRBV27 and TRBJ2-7; D unclear. The germline V gene has CDR1 MNHEY and CDR2 SMNVEV (reference sequence). Trimming took 3 bases from V and 1 from J, leaving 10 bases between them. This CDR3 is 14 amino acids long. The chain's CDR3 is CASSFRPGSYEQYV. CDR3 bases: TGTGCCAGCAGTTTTCGGCCCGGTTCCTACGAGCAGTACGTC.

This chain connects TRBV3-1 to TRBJ1-2; a possible D gene is TRBD1 (6 bases). The CDR3 runs 15 residues. Deletions cut 0 bases from V and 2 bases from J, with 10 bases between. From germline, CDR1 is LGHDT and CDR2 YNNKEL (reference sequence). The CDR3 coding sequence is TGTGCCAGCAGCCAAGATTGGAGGGGGAACTATGGCTACACCTTC. Its protein is CASSQDWRGNYGYTF.

This sequence joins TRBV27 and TRBJ2-5, with 8 nucleotides matching TRBD1. CDR3 size: 14 residues. Germline CDR1 MNHEY, CDR2 SMNVEV (reference sequence). J gave up 4 bases and V 6 bases, and 7 bases lay outside the gene matches. The CDR3: CASRLPGGPETQYF. CDR3 sequence (DNA): TGTGCCAGCAGATTACCAGGGGGCCCAGAGACCCAGTACTTC.

V usage is TRBV5-6 and J usage is TRBJ2-2, with D unresolved. The CDR3 consists of 12 residues. The germline CDR1 and CDR2 sequences are SGHDT and YYEEEE. Trimming pared 3 bases from V and 6 bases from J, leaving 6 bases between. CDR3 amino acids: CASSSGAGELFF. CDR3 nucleotide sequence: TGTGCCAGCAGCTCGGGTGCCGGGGAGCTGTTTTTT. The full variable domain, rest sourced from reference TRBV5-6 and TRBJ2-2, is DAGVTQSPTHLIKTRGQQVTLRCSPKSGHDTVSWYQQALGQGPQFIFQYYEEEERQRGNFPDRFSGHQFPNYSSELNVNALLLGDSALYLCASSSGAGELFFGEGSRLTVL.

This clonotype occurred a few times. The J gene is TRBJ1-3, the V gene TRBV7-8, with D maybe TRBD1 (5 bases). The length of the CDR3 is 14 residues. The germline gives CDR1 SGHVS, CDR2 FQNEAQ. With 6 bases removed from V and 1 base from J, the gap between germline ends came to 10 bases. The CDR3 nucleotides are TGTGCCAGCAGTTTGGGGGGGTCTGGAAACACCATATATTTT. Its protein product is CASSLGGSGNTIYF. Complete variable domain (other parts from reference TRBV7-8 and TRBJ1-3): GAGVSQSPRYKVAKRGQDVALRCDPISGHVSLFWYQQALGQGPEFLTYFQNEAQLDKSGLPSDRFFAERPEGSVSTLKIQRTQQEDSAVYLCASSLGGSGNTIYFGEGSWLTVV.

This clonotype was detected only once. The chain joins TRBV20-1 to TRBJ2-5, with D perhaps matching TRBD1 (5 bases). Germline V gives CDR1 DFQATT, CDR2 SNEGSKA (reference sequence). V was cut by 4 bases and J by 6 bases, with 18 bases left in between. The CDR3 contains 14 residues. The chain's CDR3 is CSATRQSFDQTQYF. CDR3 DNA sequence: TGCAGTGCTACCAGACAGAGCTTCGATCAGACCCAGTACTTC.

The chain is built from TRBV14 and TRBJ2-3, with 9 nucleotides matching TRBD2. The germline gives CDR1 SGHDN, CDR2 FVKESK. Trimming took 4 bases from V and 4 from J; bases not matched to a gene: 12. The CDR3 length is 17 residues. The CDR3 DNA sequence: TGTGCCAGCAGCCCGACCCTTAGCGGGAGTCTTGCAGATACGCAGTATTTT. Amino acids: CASSPTLSGSLADTQYF.

The V call is TRBV7-3, the J call TRBJ1-6, with TRBD1 matching 8 bases. The CDR3 runs to 15 residues. Losses at the gene ends were 3 bases for V and 9 bases for J; bases not matched to a gene: 7. Germline V CDR1 and CDR2: SGHTA, FQGTGA. CDR3 in DNA: TGTGCCAGCAGCTTCCACGGACAGGGAGGTTCACCCCTCCACTTT. Its translation: CASSFHGQGGSPLHF. Drawing the rest from reference TRBV7-3 and TRBJ1-6, the complete variable domain is GAGVSQTPSNKVTEKGKYVELRCDPISGHTALYWYRQSLGQGPEFLIYFQGTGAADDSGLPNDRFFAVRPEGSVSTLKIQRTERGDSAVYLCASSFHGQGGSPLHFGNGTRLTVT.

This chain joins TRBV12-3 or TRBV12-4 and TRBJ2-3; 10 bases agree with TRBD1. With V trimmed by 5 bases and J by 5 bases, 7 bases remained unmatched. The CDR3 is made up of 15 amino acids. This chain's CDR3 is CASSPQGQGLDTQYF. Written as DNA, the CDR3 is TGTGCCAGCAGTCCGCAGGGACAGGGGTTAGATACGCAGTATTTT.

CDR3 coding DNA: TGTGCCAGCAGTTACCCATCGACAGGGACCCCCTCACGAAGGAATCAGCCCCAGCATTTT. The encoded protein is CASSYPSTGTPSRRNQPQHF. The chain has TRBV6-2 or TRBV6-3 and TRBJ1-5; 7 bases match TRBD1. Germline-derived CDR1 and CDR2 are MNHEY and SVGEGT. After removal of 2 bases from V and 4 bases from J, the junction contained 20 bases not matched to a gene. This CDR3 region has 20 residues.

This chain uses TRBV25-1 with TRBJ2-1; the match to TRBD2 covers 8 bases. This CDR3 region has 14 residues. V lost 4 bases to trimming and J lost 5 bases; unmatched junction nucleotides: 4. Germline CDR1 and CDR2: MGHDK and SYGVNS. The CDR3 DNA reads as TGTGCCAGCAGTGGACTAGCGCGACACAATGAGCAGTTCTTC. Translation gives CASSGLARHNEQFF. The full variable domain, completed using reference TRBV25-1 and TRBJ2-1, is EADIYQTPRYLVIGTGKKITLECSQTMGHDKMYWYQQDPGMELHLIHYSYGVNSTEKGDLSSESTVSRIRTEHFPLTLESARPSHTSQYLCASSGLARHNEQFFGPGTRLTVL.

The chain employs TRBV14 and TRBJ2-3; D is unresolved. Trimming took 0 bases from V and 0 from J, leaving 10 bases between them. This CDR3 has 16 residues. Germline loops: CDR1 SGHDN, CDR2 FVKESK. CDR3 DNA sequence: TGTGCCAGCAGCCAAGATATACGGGTTAGCACAGATACGCAGTATTTT. Residues: CASSQDIRVSTDTQYF.

The rearrangement uses TRBV9 and TRBJ2-1, with a tentative D call TRBD2 (5 bases). The V and J ends lost 4 bases and 2 bases respectively, with 25 bases between them. Germline CDR1 SGDLS, CDR2 YYNGEE. The CDR3 contains 19 residues. CDR3 loop: CASSPSRVGGGSPYNEQFF. In DNA form, the CDR3 reads TGTGCCAGCAGCCCCAGCCGGGTCGGTGGAGGATCTCCCTACAATGAGCAGTTCTTC.

This rearrangement joins TRBV12-3 or TRBV12-4 to TRBJ2-7, with 9 nucleotides matching TRBD1. V lost 5 bases to trimming and J lost 4 bases; unmatched junction nucleotides: 6. This CDR3 is built from 14 residues. The CDR3 loop reads CASSPGTGMYEQYV. CDR3 in DNA: TGTGCCAGCAGTCCGGGGACAGGGATGTACGAGCAGTACGTC.

The chain has TRBV7-2 and TRBJ2-7; TRBD2 matches 15 bases. The CDR3 is made up of 16 amino acids. Germline V gene data show CDR1 as SGHTA and CDR2 as FQGNSA. V shed 2 bases and J 5 bases; nucleotides not matched to a gene: 4. CDR3 nucleotide sequence: TGTGCCAGCAGCTTAACGGGACTAGCGGGAGGTAACGAGCAGTACGTC. Its protein product is CASSLTGLAGGNEQYV.